The clone carrying this T cell receptor beta chain was counted between two and nine times. Its target is unknown. The V gene lost 2 bases and the J gene lost 0 bases, with 4 bases spanning the gap. Germline CDR1 reads MNHEY; CDR2 reads SVGAGI. The CDR3 is 13 amino acids. Use of 60 Vbeta and 13 Jbeta primers characterized the PCR. Generated by immunoSEQ multiplex PCR, the TCRdb table keeps only in-frame clones and is missing some. This table has roughly 100,000 clones, less than 80% appearing once. The data belong to a study of cytomegalovirus exposure and HLA in healthy donors. Findings of the study overall: Researchers reported in a later analysis that a missense DCLRE1C variant was tied to TCR beta V- and J-gene trimming.

Sequenced sample: PBMCs. J is TRBJ1-1 and V is TRBV6-5; D is unclear. This receptor was taken from a man aged 35 to 55 in good health and CMV-seronegative. CDR3 protein: CASSYQVNTEAFF. CDR3 DNA: TGTGCCAGCAGTTACCAGGTGAACACTGAAGCTTTCTTT.